A selection of T cell receptor beta chains follows, all from one sample in a study of T cell responses to AZD1222 COVID-19 vaccine. Generated by immunoSEQ multiplex PCR, the TCRdb table keeps only in-frame clones and is missing some. Among 100,000 or so clones listed, around 87% were seen once. The sample in question was peripheral blood, obtained on day 0 of AZD1222 vaccination. These receptors were taken from an adult in good health. Each CDR3 is given without its conserved first and last residue. Fields, in order: V gene, CDR3 protein.

>TRBV7-9
ASSLRWGFTNTGELF
>TRBV13
ASSFAVAGVAGEQY
>TRBV6-2/TRBV6-3
ASSYSVSNQPQH
>TRBV21-1
ASSTQPTSYEQY
>TRBV29-1
SVGAGGATNEKLF
>TRBV11-2
ASTSFGSTDTQY
>TRBV12-3/TRBV12-4
ASSLGPINEQF
>TRBV6-2/TRBV6-3
ASSYVAASSGNTIY
>TRBV7-9
ASSLAGTGREKTQY
>TRBV3-1/TRBV3-2
ASSLSRSGNTIY
>TRBV6-6
ASSYDLTPYEQY
>TRBV2
ASSDHLNTEAF
>TRBV27
ASSLAGTNYNEQF
>TRBV30
AWTQLADTQY
>TRBV5-1
ASSWGLTAGYNEQF
>TRBV6-1
ASSEMTGWNVNQPQH
>TRBV4-3
ASSPASAVPYEQY
>TRBV12-3/TRBV12-4
ASSLGGSDEQF
>TRBV6-2/TRBV6-3
ASSHFNYSNQPQH
>TRBV30
AWGQDDYGEQY
>TRBV7-9
ASSPGSTVDEQF
>TRBV24-1
ATSDFAGGGYNEQF
>TRBV4-1
ASSEEGGSVGTGELF
>TRBV2
ASSVLQGFYNEQF
>TRBV28
ASSLVGPTVEQY
>TRBV27
ASSLSQPQGTEAF
>TRBV1
TSSHPGAYEQY
>TRBV12-3/TRBV12-4
ASRPRQGGFYT
>TRBV18
ASSPGETQY
>TRBV10-3
AISESISAGGDRETQY
>TRBV5-5
ASSDYRGRTGANVLT
>TRBV27
ASSLRGPGVDTQY
>TRBV15
ATSRGNEKLF
>TRBV19
ASSISGLAGQETQY
>TRBV6-2/TRBV6-3
ASSDLPGLAGRWDTQY
>TRBV3-1/TRBV3-2
ASSQDGDRQGTEAF
>TRBV10-2
ASSAVSLYGYT
>TRBV6-1
ASSEDLRTLSQPGYT
>TRBV6-5
ASKSPGGETQY
>TRBV5-4
ASSLSWGEKLF
>TRBV19
ASALGQGANEKLF
>TRBV24-1
ATSDRRTGGRDTQY
>TRBV10-3
AISESSTGNNSPLH
>TRBV15
ATSNSGWAQETQY
>TRBV6-2/TRBV6-3
ASSLAGGSYEQY
>TRBV6-1
ASREGGATSGQY
>TRBV5-1
ASTAGKGAGAYEQY
>TRBV7-2
ASSSGTSGNSEQF
>TRBV9
ASSVGIAYGTQANEQY
>TRBV15
ATSNRDRRDYGYT